Each of the 25 T cell receptor beta chains below was sequenced from the same sample in a study of blood T cells in healthy people across ages. A J-beta primer mix and a sample-barcoded 5' primer were used in a second PCR of roughly 7 to 12 cycles. Each CDR3 protein gets one entry after TCRdb re-called the 5' RACE reads with MiXCR. The table has 800,000 to 1,300,000 distinct CDR3 sequences, almost 25% seen once. The same specimen was also included in a second study, on T cells of mothers and their children.

Input material: blood. The origin of the receptors is a girl aged 2 to 9 in good health.

The V call is TRBV28, the J call TRBJ2-6; tentatively, D is TRBD1 (5 bases). Germline CDR1 and CDR2: MDHEN and SYDVKM. The V end lost 8 bases, the J end lost 0 bases, and 14 bases lay between the germline ends. There are 16 residues in the CDR3. The CDR3 DNA reads TGTGCCAGCGGGCCATTAGGGGACTCTGGGGCCAACGTCCTGACTTTC. Translated, it gives CASGPLGDSGANVLTF.

This clonotype has a handful of counts. The chain carries TRBV7-3 and TRBJ2-1, with 7 bases aligning to TRBD2. Looked up from germline, CDR1 is SGHTA and CDR2 is FQGTGA. Unmatched junction bases numbered 3, after V lost 2 bases and J lost 5 bases. CDR3 length: 14 amino acids. The CDR3 DNA sequence: TGTGCCAGCAGCTTATTGGGGGGGGACAATGAGCAGTTCTTC. The encoded protein is CASSLLGGDNEQFF.

This clonotype was detected only a few times. V is TRBV20-1 and J is TRBJ2-5; no definite D call. V shed 1 base and J shed 5 bases, with 11 bases lying between them. The CDR3 totals 13 residues. CDR1 is DFQATT, CDR2 SNEGSKA, per germline (reference sequence). Here the CDR3 DNA reads TGCAGTGCTAGAGTGAATCCCCGGGAGACCCAGTACTTC. Protein: CSARVNPRETQYF.

This clonotype was seen a handful of times. In nucleotides, the CDR3 is TGCAGCGTTGATACAGGGAGCTATGAGCAGTTCTTC. It translates to CSVDTGSYEQFF. This chain connects TRBV29-1 to TRBJ2-1; tentative D call: TRBD1 (6 bases). The CDR3 runs 12 residues. V was shortened by 3 bases and J by 8 bases, with 11 bases between the two germline ends. Germline V CDR1 and CDR2: SQVTM, ANQGSEA.

This clonotype has more than one count but fewer than ten. The CDR3 DNA reads as TGCAGTGCTCGGACATTAAACACTGAAGCTTTCTTT. Encoded protein: CSARTLNTEAFF. The V call is TRBV20-1, the J call TRBJ1-1; D might be TRBD1 (5 bases). V was shortened by 5 bases and J by 2 bases, with 9 bases between the two germline ends. The CDR3 sequence is 12 residues long. Per germline, CDR1 DFQATT and CDR2 SNEGSKA (reference sequence).

This clonotype showed up just a few times. V usage is TRBV6-5 and J usage is TRBJ2-2; TRBD1 or TRBD2 may be the D gene (7 bases each). Germline CDR1 reads MNHEY; CDR2 reads SVGAGI. This CDR3 is built from 13 residues. V was cut by 8 bases and J by 15 bases, with 22 bases left in between. The CDR3 spells CASSTGYTGGLFF. CDR3 coding DNA: TGTGCCAGCTCGACAGGGTACACCGGGGGGTTGTTTTTT.

About this clonotype: At one of its ends the junction is not consistent with the germline gene, which may arise from a read error. The V and J genes are TRBV4-1 and TRBJ1-1; TRBD1 is a possible D gene (6 bases). Looked up from germline, CDR1 is MGHRA and CDR2 is YSYEKL. CDR3 length: 18 residues. The CDR3 DNA reads as TGCGCCGGCACCACAATTTCTCCGGGGGCGCTGGGGAGGACTGAAGCTCTCTTT. Protein sequence: CAGTTISPGALGRTEALF.

The chain carries TRBV7-8 and TRBJ2-1; D may be TRBD2 (6 bases). Per the germline V gene, CDR1 is SGHVS and CDR2 is FQNEAQ. Trimming removed 3 bases from V and 3 bases from J, with 12 bases in between. This CDR3 is built from 15 residues. DNA for the CDR3: TGTGCCAGCAGCTTCCGGGCTAGCGTCTACAATGAGCAGTTCTTC. Translation gives CASSFRASVYNEQFF.

This clonotype has only a few counts. The CDR3 DNA reads TGTGCCAGCAGTTTTGGGTTAAGCGGCACTGAAGCTTTCTTT. This sequence encodes CASSFGLSGTEAFF. The rearrangement links TRBV28 to TRBJ1-1, with D uncertain. The CDR3 covers 14 residues. Germline values: CDR1 MDHEN, CDR2 SYDVKM. V was clipped by 3 bases and J by 4 bases, with 12 bases between them.

The chain combines TRBV9 with TRBJ2-7; perhaps TRBD2 as D (5 bases). The CDR3 consists of 14 residues. V lost 3 bases and J lost 5, with 15 bases in between. Germline V gene data show CDR1 as SGDLS and CDR2 as YYNGEE. The CDR3 spells CASSAAIIGDEQYF. DNA for the CDR3: TGTGCCAGCAGCGCTGCGATCATCGGGGACGAGCAGTACTTC.

This clonotype occurred a few times. The chain links TRBV7-9 to TRBJ1-2; possibly TRBD1 for D (5 bases). Trimming pared 1 base from V and 6 bases from J, leaving 15 bases between. Germline-derived CDR1 and CDR2 are SEHNR and FQNEAQ (reference sequence). This CDR3 spans 15 amino acids. CDR3 residues: CASSLVVQQGDGYTF. The CDR3 DNA reads TGTGCCAGCAGCTTAGTGGTCCAGCAGGGAGATGGCTACACCTTC.

In this sample, this clonotype turned up a few times. The chain employs TRBV14 and TRBJ2-5; 7 positions match TRBD1. Trimming cost V 4 bases and J 1 base; bases outside gene matches: 6. The length of the CDR3 is 15 residues. CDR1 and CDR2 from the germline V gene are SGHDN and FVKESK. CDR3 loop: CASSRQRGPQETQYF. CDR3 sequence (DNA): TGTGCCAGCAGCCGGCAGAGGGGGCCCCAAGAGACCCAGTACTTC. Looking up the rest from reference TRBV14 and TRBJ2-5 gives the full variable domain: EAGVTQFPSHSVIEKGQTVTLRCDPISGHDNLYWYRRVMGKEIKFLLHFVKESKQDESGMPNNRFLAERTGGTYSTLKVQPAELEDSGVYFCASSRQRGPQETQYFGPGTRLLVL.

The CDR3 loop reads CASSFSWTDYGYTF. The CDR3 region has the DNA TGTGCCAGCAGCTTCTCTTGGACGGACTATGGCTACACCTTC. The V and J genes are TRBV7-9 and TRBJ1-2; D not certain. The ends were cut back, 3 bases at V and 3 bases at J, with 11 bases in the middle. The germline CDR1 and CDR2 sequences are SEHNR and FQNEAQ (reference sequence). CDR3 length equals 14 residues.

This chain links TRBV6-5 with TRBJ2-5; D unclear. The assigned J gene may be wrong: the sequence end matches TRBJ2-7 better. The germline V gene has CDR1 MNHEY and CDR2 SVGAGI. The CDR3 runs to 14 residues. The CDR3 nucleotides read TGTGCCAGCAGTTACTCGAACAGTAACTACGAGCAGTACTTC. Protein product: CASSYSNSNYEQYF.

The V and J genes are TRBV21-1 and TRBJ1-6. TRBV21-1 is tagged as a pseudogene. CDR3 length equals 15 residues. The CDR3 DNA is TGTGCCAGCAGCACCACAGGGAGGGAAAATTCACCCCTCCACTTT. It yields the protein CASSTTGRENSPLHF.

In nucleotides, the CDR3 is TGTGCCAGCAGTCCCCCAGGGGTGCAGGGCTACACCTTC. Protein product: CASSPPGVQGYTF. The rearrangement joins TRBV6-5 to TRBJ1-2; weak D call: TRBD1 (6 bases). From germline, CDR1 is MNHEY and CDR2 SVGAGI. The ends were cut back, 5 bases at V and 8 bases at J, with 15 bases in the middle. The CDR3 is 13 amino acids.

V gene TRBV9 combines with J gene TRBJ2-7; either TRBD1 or TRBD2 may supply D (5 bases each). The V gene's germline CDR1 is SGDLS and CDR2 YYNGEE. CDR3 length: 18 residues. The germline V and J ends were trimmed by 3 bases and 3 bases, with 25 bases remaining between them. The DNA for the CDR3 is TGTGCCAGCAGCGCAATGGGGGTTTCGCCGTACCCATACTACGAGCAGTACTTC. Translation: CASSAMGVSPYPYYEQYF. Using reference TRBV9 and TRBJ2-7 for the parts outside the CDR3, the full variable domain is DSGVTQTPKHLITATGQRVTLRCSPRSGDLSVYWYQQSLDQGLQFLIQYYNGEERAKGNILERFSAQQFPDLHSELNLSSLELGDSALYFCASSAMGVSPYPYYEQYFGPGTRLTVT.

J is TRBJ2-3 and V is TRBV27; D is ambiguous. Germline values: CDR1 MNHEY, CDR2 SMNVEV (reference sequence). This CDR3 has 15 residues. V lost 5 bases and J lost 0, with 12 bases in between. The CDR3 region is CASSPDYMSTDTQYF. The CDR3 DNA sequence: TGTGCCAGCAGTCCAGATTATATGAGCACAGATACGCAGTATTTT.

This chain links TRBV12-3 or TRBV12-4 with TRBJ1-2, with 9 bases that match TRBD1. CDR3 length: 14 residues. The V gene end was trimmed by 6 bases and the J gene end by 8 bases; junction bases not matched to a gene: 10. The DNA for the CDR3 is TGTGCCAGCAGCCAACTACAGGGGGCCGAGGGCTACACCTTC. The encoded protein is CASSQLQGAEGYTF.

The rearrangement joins TRBV4-2 to TRBJ1-5; possible D gene TRBD1, 5 bases. Trimming took 1 base from V and 7 from J, leaving 8 bases between them. CDR3 size: 13 residues. Germline V lookup: CDR1 LGHNA, CDR2 YNFKEQ. The CDR3 protein is CASSQVWGQPQHF. The CDR3 DNA sequence: TGTGCCAGCAGCCAAGTATGGGGCCAGCCCCAGCATTTT.

The rearrangement uses TRBV5-1 and TRBJ2-3; 10 nucleotides match TRBD2. Germline CDR1 is SGHRS and CDR2 is YFSETQ. The CDR3 length is 18 residues. The J segment lost 5 bases and the V segment lost 0 bases, leaving 12 bases of the junction unmatched. The CDR3 region is CASSLEETSGWRQDTQYF. CDR3 bases: TGCGCCAGCAGCTTGGAGGAGACTAGCGGGTGGCGGCAAGATACGCAGTATTTT.

V usage is TRBV10-3 and J usage is TRBJ2-7; D is uncertain. The CDR3 extends over 11 amino acids. Trimming cost V 6 bases and J 5 bases, with 8 bases left between them. From germline, CDR1 is ENHRY and CDR2 SYGVKD. In DNA, the CDR3 is TGTGCCATCAGGGCTCTTCACGAGCAGTACTTC. As protein: CAIRALHEQYF.

This clonotype was found a few times. The V and J genes are TRBV12-3 or TRBV12-4 and TRBJ1-1; D possibly corresponds to TRBD1 (5 bases). This CDR3 region has 13 residues. Trimming pared 6 bases from V and 10 bases from J, leaving 18 bases between. CDR3 sequence reads: CASRKMGELIAFF. DNA for the CDR3: TGTGCCAGCAGGAAGATGGGGGAGCTCATAGCTTTCTTT.

The chain recombines TRBV20-1 with TRBJ1-1, with TRBD1 matching over 7 bases. Unmatched junction bases numbered 6, after V lost 1 base and J lost 4 bases. Germline V gene sequence: CDR1 DFQATT, CDR2 SNEGSKA (reference sequence). The CDR3 spans 14 residues. CDR3 amino acids: CSARAPGQLTEAFF. The DNA for the CDR3 is TGCAGTGCTAGAGCCCCGGGACAGCTCACTGAAGCTTTCTTT.

This clonotype was seen a few times. The V call is TRBV27, the J call TRBJ2-1; 8 positions match TRBD2. This CDR3 comprises 16 residues. The trim removed 2 bases at V and 4 bases at J, leaving 7 bases unmatched. Germline V lookup: CDR1 MNHEY, CDR2 SMNVEV (reference sequence). CDR3 region: CASSLMREREYNEQFF. In DNA, the CDR3 is TGTGCCAGCAGTTTAATGAGGGAGCGGGAGTACAATGAGCAGTTCTTC.